The 11 T cell receptor beta chains in this list originate from one sample, sequenced in a study of vaccination effects on CD4 cells after COVID-19. Ahead of sequencing, the ViraFEST assay grew antigen-specific CD4+ T cells using viral peptide pools. The culture ran for approximately nine days before CD4+ T cells were isolated. None of the vaccinated had previously contracted SARS-CoV-2, and their nucleocapsid antibodies tested negative. Libraries were prepared by immunoSEQ multiplex PCR; TCRdb keeps only in-frame clonotypes and omits some of them. The sample comprises about 41,000 clones, under 75% of which are singletons, and about 25% rests with the top ten. Their target antigens are unknown. Sequenced here: CD4+ T cells from PBMCs cultured with HCoV-OC43 spike peptides, sampled before COVID-19 vaccination. Documented subset: HCoV-OC43 spike overlapping peptide pool stimulation. These receptors were obtained from a human donor who received a COVID-19 vaccine.

This clone occurred once. The chain employs TRBV28 and TRBJ1-5; D call uncertain. Per the germline V gene, CDR1 is MDHEN and CDR2 is SYDVKM. V was shortened by 2 bases and J by 0 bases, with 11 bases between the two germline ends. CDR3 length: 16 amino acids. The CDR3 nucleotides read TGTGCCAGCAGTTTAGAAGGGTGGAGTAGCAATCAGCCCCAGCATTTT. It yields the protein CASSLEGWSSNQPQHF.

The rearrangement joins TRBV2 to TRBJ1-5; D call uncertain. Deletions cut 6 bases from V and 0 bases from J, with 12 bases between. The CDR3 is 15 residues long. The germline CDR1 and CDR2 sequences are SNHLY and FYNNEI. CDR3 bases: TGTGCCAGCAGGCCTCAAGCGTATAGCAATCAGCCCCAGCATTTT. Amino acid sequence: CASRPQAYSNQPQHF.

This chain uses TRBV9 with TRBJ2-2, with 10 nucleotides matching TRBD1. There are 15 residues in the CDR3. Losses at the gene ends were 5 bases for V and 7 bases for J; bases not matched to a gene: 8. Germline V lookup: CDR1 SGDLS, CDR2 YYNGEE. The CDR3 nucleotides read TGTGCCAGCAGACCGGACAGGGGGAATATCGGGGAGCTGTTTTTT. Translating gives CASRPDRGNIGELFF.

The chain carries TRBV6-5 and TRBJ2-7, with 10 positions matching TRBD2. The germline gives CDR1 MNHEY, CDR2 SVGAGI. The trim removed 7 bases at V and 5 bases at J, leaving 5 bases unmatched. The length of the CDR3 is 13 residues. DNA for the CDR3: TGTGCCAGCAAGCGGGAGGGCCGCGACGAGCAGTACTTC. Residues: CASKREGRDEQYF.

This clone was counted a few times. V is TRBV18 and J is TRBJ1-2, with D perhaps matching TRBD1 (6 bases). In germline, CDR1 is KGHSH, CDR2 LQKENI. Trimming took off 1 base at V and 4 bases at J, with 19 bases between the two ends. The CDR3 length is 17 residues. In DNA form, the CDR3 reads TGTGCCAGCTCACCACAATGGCAAGGGGGGACTCTCTATGGCTACACCTTC. It is translated as CASSPQWQGGTLYGYTF.

Turning to this clone: Other DNA sequences in this sample translate to the same CDR3. This chain connects TRBV5-1 to TRBJ1-2, with TRBD1 identical over 9 bases. V shed 3 bases and J 0 bases; nucleotides not matched to a gene: 3. This CDR3 has 15 amino acids. CDR1 is SGHRS and CDR2 is YFSETQ in the germline V gene. For the CDR3, the DNA is TGCGCCAGCAGCTCCAGACAGGGGGCTAACTATGGCTACACCTTC. Translating gives CASSSRQGANYGYTF. The full variable domain, with the rest looked up from reference TRBV5-1 and TRBJ1-2, is KAGVTQTPRYLIKTRGQQVTLSCSPISGHRSVSWYQQTPGQGLQFLFEYFSETQRNKGNFPGRFSGRQFSNSRSEMNVSTLELGDSALYLCASSSRQGANYGYTFGSGTRLTVV.

V gene TRBV11-1 combines with J gene TRBJ2-1, with D unclear. The CDR3 is 13 amino acids. V was pared by 0 bases and J by 10 bases, with 10 bases between. Germline CDR1 is SGHAT and CDR2 is FQDESV (reference sequence). CDR3 sequence: CASSLAAPGEQFF. Written as DNA, the CDR3 is TGTGCCAGCAGCTTAGCGGCCCCCGGGGAGCAGTTCTTC.

This chain links TRBV11-2 with TRBJ1-6; D gene unclear. The CDR3 sequence is 15 residues long. In germline, CDR1 is SGHAT, CDR2 FQNNGV. V lost 3 bases and J 9 bases, leaving 15 bases between the germline ends. The CDR3 bases are TGTGCCAGCAGCTTTGGCACAGTTAAATTTTCACCCCTCCACTTT. This translates into CASSFGTVKFSPLHF.

DNA for the CDR3: TGTGCCAGCAGTTACTCCCGGACAGGGCTAACAGATACGCAGTATTTT. Protein product: CASSYSRTGLTDTQYF. The chain combines TRBV6-5 with TRBJ2-3; TRBD1 matches at 8 bases. The V and J ends lost 0 bases and 3 bases, in that order; junction bases with no gene match: 5. Germline CDR1 is MNHEY and CDR2 is SVGAGI. This CDR3 spans 16 amino acids.

V usage is TRBV19 and J usage is TRBJ2-2; D gene unclear. V gave up 6 bases and J gave up 1 base, with 6 bases separating them. The CDR3 length is 13 residues. Per germline, CDR1 LNHDA and CDR2 SQIVND (reference sequence). CDR3 nucleotides: TGTGCCAGTAGGGCAGGGAACACCGGGGAGCTGTTTTTT. Translation gives CASRAGNTGELFF.

This rearrangement joins TRBV6-5 to TRBJ1-1, with TRBD1 matching 11 bases. Germline V gene data show CDR1 as MNHEY and CDR2 as SVGAGI. The V and J ends lost 6 bases and 4 bases, in that order; junction bases with no gene match: 7. This CDR3 is 15 amino acids long. CDR3 loop: CASRIGQGASTEAFF. The CDR3 coding sequence is TGTGCCAGCAGAATCGGACAGGGGGCATCCACTGAAGCTTTCTTT.